This TCR beta chain was retrieved from a study of control samples from healthy donors and cancer patients. The germline V gene has CDR1 SQVTM and CDR2 ANQGSEA. Trimming removed 6 bases from V and 4 bases from J, with 12 bases in between. The CDR3 contains 12 residues. TCRdb's copy holds only in-frame clones and misses some; the assay was immunoSEQ multiplex PCR. The sample includes some 150,000 clones, approximately 94% seen only once; the top ten take 12% to 15%. The receptor's source is a man aged 55 to 70 with colorectal cancer. The sequenced sample was PBMCs. This chain uses TRBV29-1 with TRBJ1-2; a weak D match, TRBD1 (5 bases). The CDR3 loop reads CSVESGGYGYTF. CDR3 DNA sequence: TGCAGCGTGGAGTCGGGGGGCTATGGCTACACCTTC.